This T cell receptor beta chain was identified in a study of cytomegalovirus exposure and HLA in healthy donors. Study-wide findings and caveats: As immune exposure information, only CMV serostatus was available.

As to this clone: The antigen is undetermined.

The germline gives CDR1 MGHRA, CDR2 YSYEKL. This CDR3 spans 15 amino acids. V dropped 4 bases and J dropped 6; count of bases not matched to a gene: 3. Use of 60 Vbeta and 13 Jbeta primers characterized the PCR. The repertoire was sequenced with immunoSEQ multiplex PCR; TCRdb's copy has only in-frame clones and lacks some. The repertoire holds 180,000 or so clones, with around four fifths as singletons. The source material was PBMCs. The chain recombines TRBV4-1 with TRBJ2-2; 12 bases are shared with TRBD2. This receptor was identified in a man aged 18 to 29 in good health and CMV-seronegative. In nucleotides, the CDR3 is TGCGCCAGCAGCCCGCTAGCGGGGGGGTCCGGGGAGCTGTTTTTT. This encodes CASSPLAGGSGELFF.